The clone carrying this TCR beta chain occurred a few times. Its antigen is currently unknown. The sample originates from a study of cytomegalovirus exposure and HLA in healthy donors. Trimming stripped 7 bases from V and 5 bases from J, with 17 bases between. The germline V gene has CDR1 SNHLY and CDR2 FYNNEI. The CDR3 spans 14 residues. The PCR was carried out with 60 Vbeta primers and 13 Jbeta primers. Source study methods: An analysis that came later counted roughly 87 million unique TCR beta chains, approximately 9.9 million shared. TCRdb's table, derived via immunoSEQ multiplex PCR, lists solely in-frame clones and lacks some. V, J and clone size are those of that table, while D and trimming were read from the DNA. This table has about 170,000 clones, around 80% appearing once. Points from the study as a whole: Immune exposure information comprised only CMV serostatus. Associated with HLA alleles at 0.05 false discovery rate in a later analysis were around 17,000 TCR beta sequences. A later analysis linked a missense variant in DCLRE1C to the trimming of TCR beta V and J genes.

The chain combines TRBV2 with TRBJ1-1; D gene uncertain. The sequenced sample consisted of PBMCs. The receptor was isolated from a woman younger than 35 in good health and CMV-seronegative. The CDR3 spells CASTREQGRTEAFF. In nucleotides, the CDR3 is TGTGCCAGCACCAGAGAGCAAGGGAGGACTGAAGCTTTCTTT. Using reference TRBV2 and TRBJ1-1 for the parts outside the CDR3, the full variable domain is EPEVTQTPSHQVTQMGQEVILRCVPISNHLYFYWYRQILGQKVEFLVSFYNNEISEKSEIFDDQFSVERPDGSNFTLKIRSTKLEDSAMYFCASTREQGRTEAFFGQGTRLTVV.